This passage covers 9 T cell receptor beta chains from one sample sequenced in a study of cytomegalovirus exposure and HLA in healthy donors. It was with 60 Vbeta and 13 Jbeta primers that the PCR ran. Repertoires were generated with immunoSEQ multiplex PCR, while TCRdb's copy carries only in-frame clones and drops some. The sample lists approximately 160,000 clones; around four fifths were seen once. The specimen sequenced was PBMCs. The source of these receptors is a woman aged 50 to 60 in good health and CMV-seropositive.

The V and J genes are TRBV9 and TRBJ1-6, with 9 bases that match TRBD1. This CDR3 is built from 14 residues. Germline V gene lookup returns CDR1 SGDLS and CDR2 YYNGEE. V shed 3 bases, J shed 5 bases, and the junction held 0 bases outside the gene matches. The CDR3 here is CASSGTGDNSPLHF. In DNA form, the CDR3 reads TGTGCCAGCAGCGGGACAGGGGATAATTCACCCCTCCACTTT.

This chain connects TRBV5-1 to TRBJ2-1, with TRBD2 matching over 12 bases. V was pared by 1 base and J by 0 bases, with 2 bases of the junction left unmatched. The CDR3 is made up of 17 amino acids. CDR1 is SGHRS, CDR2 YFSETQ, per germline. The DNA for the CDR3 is TGCGCCAGCAGCTTGACTAGCGGGGGGCTCTCCTACAATGAGCAGTTCTTC. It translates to CASSLTSGGLSYNEQFF.

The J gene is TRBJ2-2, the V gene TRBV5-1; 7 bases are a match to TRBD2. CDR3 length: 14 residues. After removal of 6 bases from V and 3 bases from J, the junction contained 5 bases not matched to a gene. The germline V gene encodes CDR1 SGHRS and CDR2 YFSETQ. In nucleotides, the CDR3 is TGCGCCAGCAAGCGGGGTGTGGACACCGGGGAGCTGTTTTTT. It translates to CASKRGVDTGELFF.

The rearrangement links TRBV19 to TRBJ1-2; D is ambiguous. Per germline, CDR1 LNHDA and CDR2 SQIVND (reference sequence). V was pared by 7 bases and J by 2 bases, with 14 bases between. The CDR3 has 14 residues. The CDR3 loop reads CASKRRTDNYGYTF. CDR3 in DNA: TGTGCCAGTAAACGGAGGACCGACAACTATGGCTACACCTTC.

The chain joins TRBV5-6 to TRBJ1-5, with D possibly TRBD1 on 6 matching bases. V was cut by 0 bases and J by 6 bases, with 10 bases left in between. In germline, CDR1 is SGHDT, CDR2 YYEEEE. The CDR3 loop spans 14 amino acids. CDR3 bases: TGTGCCAGCAGCTTGGGGGGGCCAGGTCAGCCCCAGCATTTT. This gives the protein CASSLGGPGQPQHF.

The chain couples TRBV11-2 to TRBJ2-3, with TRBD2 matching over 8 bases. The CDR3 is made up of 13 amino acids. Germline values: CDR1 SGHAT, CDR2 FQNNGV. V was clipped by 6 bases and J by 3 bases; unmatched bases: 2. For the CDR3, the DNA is TGTGCCAGCAGGACGGGGGGGACAGATACGCAGTATTTT. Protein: CASRTGGTDTQYF.

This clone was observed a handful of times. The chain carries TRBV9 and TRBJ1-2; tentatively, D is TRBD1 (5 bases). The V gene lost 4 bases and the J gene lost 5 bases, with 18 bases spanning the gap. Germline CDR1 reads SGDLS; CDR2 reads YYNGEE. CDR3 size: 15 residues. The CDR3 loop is CASSPVGDGGYGYTF. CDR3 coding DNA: TGTGCCAGCAGCCCTGTCGGCGACGGGGGATATGGCTACACCTTC.

This CDR3 is CASTLEGQGGHGYTF. CDR3 sequence (DNA): TGTGCCAGCACCCTAGAGGGACAGGGGGGTCATGGCTACACCTTC. The J gene is TRBJ1-2, the V gene TRBV9, with 11 bases matching TRBD1. CDR3 length: 15 amino acids. The J segment lost 6 bases and the V segment lost 6 bases, leaving 10 bases of the junction unmatched. CDR1 and CDR2 from the germline V gene are SGDLS and YYNGEE.

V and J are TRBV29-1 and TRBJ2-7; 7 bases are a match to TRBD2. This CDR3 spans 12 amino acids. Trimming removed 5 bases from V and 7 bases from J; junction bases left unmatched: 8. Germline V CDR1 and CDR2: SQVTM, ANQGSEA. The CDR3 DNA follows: TGCAGCGTTCGGGACTGGCGGGGGGAGCAGTACTTC. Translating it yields CSVRDWRGEQYF.